Listed below are T cell receptor beta chains from one sample, sequenced in a study of beta chain features in type 1 diabetes. Libraries were prepared by immunoSEQ multiplex PCR; TCRdb keeps only in-frame clonotypes and omits some of them. The repertoire holds roughly 450,000 clones, with approximately 15% as singletons. What was sequenced was naive CD4+ T cells from blood. These receptors all come from a young man in good health. Both conserved end residues are part of each CDR3. The D gene is left open where the match is weak. Clone size is stated in some rows and not others, as once, few, many or a class when expanded.

j_gene | abundance | d_gene | v_gene | CDR3aa | CDR3nt
TRBJ2-7 | . | . | TRBV21-1 | CASSTPSGQRISYEQYF | TGTGCCAGCAGCACACCCTCGGGGCAGCGGATCTCCTACGAGCAGTACTTC
TRBJ2-1 | few | . | TRBV6-5 | CASSKGLPYNEQFF | TGTGCCAGCAGTAAGGGACTGCCCTACAATGAGCAGTTCTTC
TRBJ2-2 | few | . | TRBV12-5 | CASAFGFNTGELFF | TGTGCTAGTGCCTTTGGATTTAACACCGGGGAGCTGTTTTTT
TRBJ2-5 | few | . | TRBV11-3 | CASSAPSRPWTQYF | TGTGCCAGCAGCGCACCTAGCAGACCCTGGACCCAGTACTTC
TRBJ2-1 | few | . | TRBV29-1 | CSARRDRSRVNEQFF | TGCAGCGCCAGGAGAGACAGGTCCAGAGTCAATGAGCAGTTCTTC
TRBJ2-7 | . | TRBD1 | TRBV5-1 | CASSVLRTGGSSEQYF | TGCGCCAGCAGCGTTCTCCGGACAGGGGGTTCGTCCGAGCAGTACTTC
TRBJ2-1 | . | TRBD1 | TRBV30 | CAWSPLDRPYNEQFF | TGTGCCTGGAGCCCCTTGGACAGGCCCTACAATGAGCAGTTCTTC
TRBJ2-1 | few | TRBD1 | TRBV7-8 | CASSHRTGGLEQFF | TGTGCCAGCAGCCATCGGACAGGGGGCCTTGAGCAGTTCTTC
TRBJ2-5 | . | TRBD1 | TRBV18 | CASSPPLAGGETQYF | TGTGCCAGCTCACCACCGTTGGCAGGGGGAGAGACCCAGTACTTC
TRBJ2-7 | . | . | TRBV5-4 | CASSLSSYEQYF | TGTGCCAGCAGCTTGAGCTCCTACGAGCAGTACTTC
TRBJ2-7 | few | . | TRBV5-5 | CASRGEKGLAQYF | TGTGCCAGCAGGGGAGAGAAGGGACTGGCGCAGTACTTC
TRBJ2-3 | . | TRBD1 | TRBV30 | CAWSPPGQGNTDTQYF | TGTGCCTGGAGTCCCCCGGGACAGGGAAACACAGATACGCAGTATTTT
TRBJ1-2 | . | TRBD1 | TRBV29-1 | CSVWGQGHYGYTF | TGCAGCGTGTGGGGACAGGGGCACTATGGCTACACCTTC
TRBJ2-5 | . | TRBD1 | TRBV28 | CASSLDRVRETQYF | TGTGCCAGCAGTCTTGACAGGGTTCGAGAGACCCAGTACTTC
TRBJ2-5 | few | . | TRBV9 | CASSPTSGQETQYF | TGTGCCAGCAGCCCCACGAGCGGCCAAGAGACCCAGTACTTC
TRBJ1-1 | . | . | TRBV10-3 | CAISGLQGSTEAFF | TGTGCCATCAGTGGGCTCCAGGGGAGCACTGAAGCTTTCTTT
TRBJ2-5 | few | . | TRBV7-2 | CASSPGHQETQYF | TGTGCCAGCAGCCCGGGCCACCAAGAGACCCAGTACTTC
TRBJ2-3 | few | . | TRBV7-3 | CASSARTRTDTQYF | TGTGCCAGCAGCGCCCGGACCCGCACAGATACGCAGTATTTT
TRBJ2-3 | . | . | TRBV7-2 | CASSLEFSLGTDTQYF | TGTGCCAGCAGCTTAGAGTTCAGTCTAGGAACAGATACGCAGTATTTT
TRBJ2-1 | few | . | TRBV5-1 | CASSLYGPNEQFF | TGCGCCAGCAGCTTGTATGGTCCCAATGAGCAGTTCTTC
TRBJ2-3 | . | TRBD2 | TRBV7-3 | CASSSGLAGDTQYF | TGTGCCAGCAGCTCCGGACTAGCGGGAGATACGCAGTATTTT
TRBJ2-5 | . | . | TRBV6-6 | CASSVGQETQYF | TGTGCCAGCAGCGTCGGACAAGAGACCCAGTACTTC
TRBJ1-6 | . | TRBD1 | TRBV13 | CASSYDRDGSPLHF | TGTGCCAGCAGCTACGACAGGGACGGTTCACCCCTCCACTTT
TRBJ1-2 | . | TRBD1 | TRBV2 | CASRSGGQGYTF | TGTGCCAGCAGATCAGGGGGCCAAGGCTACACCTTC
TRBJ2-3 | . | . | TRBV30 | CAWPGDGVTDTQYF | TGTGCCTGGCCTGGGGACGGCGTAACAGATACGCAGTATTTT
TRBJ1-4 | few | TRBD1 | TRBV6-1 | CASSKTGTAVEKLFF | TGTGCCAGCAGTAAAACCGGGACAGCTGTTGAAAAACTGTTTTTT
TRBJ2-7 | few | TRBD2 | TRBV7-9 | CASSARGRGLQVEQYF | TGTGCCAGCAGCGCTAGAGGGAGGGGACTTCAGGTCGAGCAGTACTTC
TRBJ2-5 | . | TRBD1 | TRBV9 | CASSVLSGQGAPQYF | TGTGCCAGCAGCGTACTCTCGGGACAGGGGGCCCCCCAGTACTTC
TRBJ1-2 | few | TRBD1 | TRBV27 | CASSSIQGAYGYTF | TGTGCCAGCAGCTCGATACAGGGGGCCTATGGCTACACCTTC
TRBJ1-3 | . | . | TRBV29-1 | CSVRVFSGNTIYF | TGCAGCGTCCGGGTCTTCTCTGGAAACACCATATATTTT
TRBJ2-1 | . | TRBD2 | TRBV27 | CASNPSGGAGAYNEQFF | TGTGCCAGCAATCCTAGCGGGGGGGCTGGCGCCTACAATGAGCAGTTCTTC
TRBJ2-5 | few | . | TRBV19 | CASSTRGRETQYF | TGTGCCAGTAGTACTCGGGGGCGGGAGACCCAGTACTTC
TRBJ2-3 | few | TRBD2 | TRBV29-1 | CSVGPGASGRGDTQYF | TGCAGCGTGGGCCCCGGCGCTAGCGGGAGAGGAGATACGCAGTATTTT
TRBJ2-1 | . | TRBD2 | TRBV4-3 | CASSQGPSGGYNEQFF | TGCGCCAGCAGCCAAGGCCCTAGCGGGGGATACAATGAGCAGTTCTTC
TRBJ1-5 | few | TRBD1 | TRBV25-1 | CASSTGQADRPQHF | TGTGCCAGCAGCACTGGACAGGCCGATCGGCCCCAGCATTTT
TRBJ2-6 | . | . | TRBV7-6 | CASGTRPNSGANGLTF | TGTGCCAGCGGGACTCGTCCAAACTCTGGGGCCAACGGCCTGACTTTC